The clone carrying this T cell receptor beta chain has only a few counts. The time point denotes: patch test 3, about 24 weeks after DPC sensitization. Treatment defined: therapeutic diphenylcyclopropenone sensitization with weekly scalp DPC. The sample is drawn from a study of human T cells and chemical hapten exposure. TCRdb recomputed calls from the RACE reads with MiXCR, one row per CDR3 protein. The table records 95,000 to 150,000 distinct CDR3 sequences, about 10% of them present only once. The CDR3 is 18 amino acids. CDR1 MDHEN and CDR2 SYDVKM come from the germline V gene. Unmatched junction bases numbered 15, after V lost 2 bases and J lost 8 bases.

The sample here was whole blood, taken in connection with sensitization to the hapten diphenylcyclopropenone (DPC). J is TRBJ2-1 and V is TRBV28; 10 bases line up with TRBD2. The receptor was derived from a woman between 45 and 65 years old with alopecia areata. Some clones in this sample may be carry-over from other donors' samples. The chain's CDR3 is CASSLRAGFLAGEDEQFF. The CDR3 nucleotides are TGTGCCAGCAGTTTAAGGGCCGGCTTCCTAGCGGGAGAGGATGAGCAGTTCTTC.